A single sample is the source of the 15 T cell receptor beta chains below, sequenced in a study of CD8 T cells in ankylosing spondylitis. Each CDR3 protein is one row after TCRdb ran MiXCR on the 5' RACE reads. Of 100,000 to 150,000 distinct CDR3 sequences listed, approximately 14% are singletons. Material for sequencing was blood, either unsorted or a sorted T cell fraction (not recorded which). The origin of the receptors is a female donor with ankylosing spondylitis or in good health (not recorded which).

This chain uses TRBV18 with TRBJ1-2, with TRBD1 matching over 8 bases. V dropped 3 bases and J dropped 2; count of bases not matched to a gene: 2. This CDR3 region has 14 residues. The germline gives CDR1 KGHSH, CDR2 LQKENI. The CDR3, as DNA: TGTGCCAGCTCACCGGGACAGGTCAACTATGGCTACACCTTC. It encodes CASSPGQVNYGYTF.

The table lists this clonotype with a few counts. This chain uses TRBV21-1 with TRBJ1-6; the table names TRBD1, a call not compared with the DNA. TRBV21-1 is recorded as a pseudogene. CDR3 length: 15 amino acids. CDR3: CASSRTGGAISPLHF. For the CDR3, the DNA is TGTGCCAGCAGCCGGACAGGCGGGGCCATTTCACCCCTCCACTTT.

This clonotype was observed many times. V is TRBV29-1 and J is TRBJ2-7, with TRBD1 matching 9 bases. The germline V gene has CDR1 SQVTM and CDR2 ANQGSEA. The CDR3 covers 14 residues. V lost 7 bases and J lost 0; bases outside the gene matches: 7. CDR3 sequence reads: CSARDRVSSYEQYF. The CDR3 DNA follows: TGCAGCGCTCGGGACAGGGTAAGCTCCTACGAGCAGTACTTC.

The table lists this clonotype with many counts. The V gene is TRBV12-3 or TRBV12-4, the J gene TRBJ2-2; D is perhaps TRBD1 (6 bases). The CDR3 contains 16 residues. The V end lost 4 bases, the J end lost 4 bases, and 16 bases lay between the germline ends. CDR3 protein: CASSSPGAAGTGELFF. CDR3 sequence (DNA): TGTGCCAGCAGTTCCCCAGGGGCGGCGGGCACCGGGGAGCTGTTTTTT.

This clonotype showed up just once. V gene TRBV19 combines with J gene TRBJ2-7; 9 nucleotides agree with TRBD2. Germline values: CDR1 LNHDA, CDR2 SQIVND (reference sequence). The CDR3 is 15 residues long. V lost 6 bases and J lost 5; bases outside the gene matches: 11. Here the CDR3 DNA reads TGTGCCAGTAGGCCCGCGAGCGGGGGGAACGACGAGCAGTACTTC. It specifies CASRPASGGNDEQYF. The full variable domain, with the rest looked up from reference TRBV19 and TRBJ2-7, is DGGITQSPKYLFRKEGQNVTLSCEQNLNHDAMYWYRQDPGQGLRLIYYSQIVNDFQKGDIAEGYSVSREKKESFPLTVTSAQKNPTAFYLCASRPASGGNDEQYFGPGTRLTVT.

This clonotype was counted between two and nine times. CDR3 coding DNA: TGTGCCAGCAGTTACTCCGGGGGTGACACAGATACGCAGTATTTT. It is translated as CASSYSGGDTDTQYF. This chain connects TRBV6-5 to TRBJ2-3; D is possibly TRBD2 (6 bases). The CDR3 sequence is 15 residues long. Germline lookup yields CDR1 MNHEY and CDR2 SVGAGI. Trimming left V 0 bases short and J 2 bases short, with 9 bases between.

This clonotype has just a few counts. The chain is built from TRBV30 and TRBJ2-3; D ambiguous. This CDR3 contains 16 residues. CDR1 and CDR2 (germline): GTSNPN, SVGIG (reference sequence). V was cut by 0 bases and J by 4 bases, with 17 bases left in between. In DNA, the CDR3 is TGTGCCTGGAGTGTCTTTGGGGTGGGTTTGGCAGATACGCAGTATTTT. It encodes CAWSVFGVGLADTQYF.

The table lists this clonotype with many counts. This chain links TRBV5-5 with TRBJ1-4; D may be TRBD1 (5 bases). Germline V gene data show CDR1 as SGHKS and CDR2 as YYEKEE (reference sequence). Trimming removed 2 bases at V and 0 bases at J, with 11 bases between. This CDR3 contains 16 residues. CDR3 in amino acids: CASSFEGATTNEKLFF. The CDR3 DNA reads as TGTGCCAGCAGCTTCGAAGGGGCCACAACTAATGAAAAACTGTTTTTT. The full variable domain, rest sourced from reference TRBV5-5 and TRBJ1-4, is DAGVTQSPTHLIKTRGQQVTLRCSPISGHKSVSWYQQVLGQGPQFIFQYYEKEERGRGNFPDRFSARQFPNYSSELNVNALLLGDSALYLCASSFEGATTNEKLFFGSGTQLSVL.

The chain joins TRBV6-5 to TRBJ2-1; TRBD2 matches at 12 bases. Germline CDR1 and CDR2: MNHEY and SVGAGI. V shed 1 base and J 9 bases; nucleotides not matched to a gene: 10. This CDR3 is built from 17 residues. The chain's CDR3 is CASSYLMTSGGSSEQFF. CDR3 DNA sequence: TGTGCCAGCAGTTACTTGATGACTAGCGGGGGCTCTAGTGAGCAGTTCTTC.

The CDR3 DNA reads TGTGCCAGCACCAGGGGAGTGTTGCAGTATTTT. This encodes CASTRGVLQYF. The V gene is TRBV25-1, the J gene TRBJ2-3; TRBD1 is a possible D gene (6 bases). V lost 7 bases and J lost 11, with 13 bases in between. Germline CDR1 MGHDK, CDR2 SYGVNS. The length of the CDR3 is 11 residues.

This clonotype appeared many times. The V call is TRBV25-1, the J call TRBJ2-5; 7 bases line up with TRBD2. CDR1 and CDR2 (germline): MGHDK, SYGVNS. CDR3 length: 13 residues. V dropped 6 bases and J dropped 0; count of bases not matched to a gene: 1. CDR3 coding DNA: TGTGCCAGCAGCGGGGGGTACCAAGAGACCCAGTACTTC. This gives the protein CASSGGYQETQYF.

The CDR3 reads CATSDPKGDSNQPQHF. In DNA, the CDR3 is TGTGCCACCAGTGATCCAAAGGGGGATAGCAATCAGCCCCAGCATTTT. This chain connects TRBV24-1 to TRBJ1-5; maybe TRBD1 (6 bases). V lost 3 bases and J 0 bases, leaving 11 bases between the germline ends. This CDR3 has 16 residues. CDR1 KGHDR and CDR2 SFDVKD come from the germline V gene.

This clonotype has only a few counts. The chain has TRBV29-1 and TRBJ2-3; 7 nucleotides match TRBD2. CDR1 and CDR2 (germline): SQVTM, ANQGSEA. J lost 1 base, V lost 3 bases, and 4 bases had no gene match. This CDR3 has 14 residues. The CDR3 nucleotides are TGCAGCGTTGATTCCCGGGGGGGCACAGATACGCAGTATTTT. Amino acids: CSVDSRGGTDTQYF.

Concerning this clonotype itself: A clone one base away is much larger, so this may be a read error. V usage is TRBV27 and J usage is TRBJ1-5; D uncertain. From germline, CDR1 is MNHEY and CDR2 SMNVEV (reference sequence). CDR3 length: 13 amino acids. As DNA, the CDR3 is TGTGCCAGCAGTTCCTGGAGCAAACAGCCCCAGCATTTT. Its protein is CASSSWSKQPQHF.

The V call is TRBV12-3 or TRBV12-4, the J call TRBJ2-1; perhaps TRBD2 as D (5 bases). The CDR3 runs to 19 residues. Trimming left V 10 bases short and J 2 bases short, with 30 bases between. CDR3 loop: CAINNKKGPGLTTYNEQFF. In nucleotides, the CDR3 is TGTGCCATCAATAACAAAAAAGGACCGGGGTTAACCACCTACAATGAGCAGTTCTTC.